This TCR beta chain derives from a study of T cell responses to AZD1222 COVID-19 vaccine. Method: immunoSEQ multiplex PCR; TCRdb's copy keeps in-frame clones and lacks some. The sample carries about 160,000 clones, approximately 90% recorded once. General observations from the study: Per reports, nearly half of all spike-specific TCRs target regions that are unmutated in variants.

Regarding this clone: The antigen remains unidentified.

This CDR3 region has 11 residues. Trimming took off 5 bases at V and 4 bases at J, with 8 bases between the two ends. Germline-derived CDR1 and CDR2 are GTSNPN and SVGIG (reference sequence). The sequence was collected from an adult who received the AZD1222 COVID-19 vaccine. Specimen: peripheral blood, collected 28 days after the second AZD1222 dose. V is TRBV30 and J is TRBJ1-2, with no clear D. Here the CDR3 reads CAWERFYGYTF. The CDR3 bases are TGTGCCTGGGAGCGGTTCTATGGCTACACCTTC.